Below, one T cell receptor beta chain is given with its context. The data were obtained in a study of blood T cell repertoires in COVID-19. Germline V gene data show CDR1 as SEHNR and CDR2 as FQNEAQ (reference sequence). The CDR3 runs 15 residues. Clones were sequenced by immunoSEQ multiplex PCR, and TCRdb holds only the in-frame ones, with some missing. The sample records 200,000 to 250,000 clones, approximately 84% being singletons. The chain combines TRBV7-9 with TRBJ2-2; 7 bases fit TRBD2. The clonotype comes from a woman older than 75 with acute or convalescent COVID-19. Source material: peripheral blood. CDR3 nucleotide sequence: TGTGCGGGGAACGCGGGGGACGGACCCACCGGGGAGCTGTTTTTT. It translates to CAGNAGDGPTGELFF.